The 29 T cell receptor beta chains given below trace back to one sample, sequenced in a study of CD4+ T cells in melanoma. TCRdb's table, derived via immunoSEQ multiplex PCR, lists solely in-frame clones and lacks some. The sample yields 20,000 to 25,000 clones, approximately 80% seen once. The sample consisted of cells from a culture (not recorded whether cultured in vitro). These receptors were collected from a human donor with melanoma.

The chain links TRBV5-1 to TRBJ1-2; D not certain. This CDR3 has 14 residues. The V gene's germline CDR1 is SGHRS and CDR2 YFSETQ. The germline V and J ends were trimmed by 0 bases and 4 bases, with 10 bases remaining between them. CDR3 loop: CASSLAPGSYGYTF. The CDR3, as DNA: TGCGCCAGCAGCTTGGCGCCGGGATCCTATGGCTACACCTTC.

The genes are TRBV28 and TRBJ1-2; a possible D gene is TRBD1 (5 bases). CDR1 is MDHEN, CDR2 SYDVKM, per germline. The CDR3 is 13 amino acids. Trimming took 3 bases from V and 4 from J, leaving 9 bases between them. CDR3 nucleotides: TGTGCCAGCAGTTTGGCGGGGCCCTATGGCTACACCTTC. As protein: CASSLAGPYGYTF.

The V gene is TRBV2, the J gene TRBJ2-4; 9 nucleotides line up with TRBD2. The trim removed 1 base at V and 8 bases at J, leaving 6 bases unmatched. CDR3 length equals 15 residues. Germline V CDR1 and CDR2: SNHLY, FYNNEI. The CDR3 reads CASSEVRLAVDIQYF. Written as DNA, the CDR3 is TGTGCCAGCAGTGAAGTAAGACTAGCGGTTGACATTCAGTACTTC.

This rearrangement joins TRBV5-1 to TRBJ1-2; D ambiguous. The CDR3 has 14 residues. In germline, CDR1 is SGHRS, CDR2 YFSETQ. Trimming pared 0 bases from V and 5 bases from J, leaving 11 bases between. This CDR3 reads CASSLDGRPYGYTF. CDR3 in DNA: TGCGCCAGCAGCTTGGATGGGCGACCGTATGGCTACACCTTC.

This clone was counted only a few times. The V call is TRBV4-2, the J call TRBJ2-2; D might be TRBD2 (5 bases). The CDR3 length is 14 residues. Per the germline V gene, CDR1 is LGHNA and CDR2 is YNFKEQ. V dropped 4 bases and J dropped 5 bases, with 11 bases sitting between them. DNA for the CDR3: TGTGCCAGCAGCCCGAGGACGGGGACCGGGGAGCTGTTTTTT. It translates to CASSPRTGTGELFF.

As concerns this clone: One end of the junction varies from germline; a read error may be responsible. The rearrangement joins TRBV5-1 to TRBJ1-6; D gene uncertain. The CDR3 is 17 residues long. Germline lookup yields CDR1 SGHRS and CDR2 YFSETQ. The DNA for the CDR3 is TGCGCCAGCAGCCCACTCGGAGGTGTCATGACGAATTCGCCCCTCCACTTT. As protein: CASSPLGGVMTNSPLHF.

V is TRBV14 and J is TRBJ1-5; no clear D. Trimming left V 5 bases short and J 3 bases short, with 11 bases between. Per germline, CDR1 SGHDN and CDR2 FVKESK. The CDR3 sequence is 14 residues long. Here the CDR3 reads CASSSGQNNQPQHF. The CDR3 region has the DNA TGTGCCAGCAGCTCTGGCCAGAACAATCAGCCCCAGCATTTT. The full variable domain, rest sourced from reference TRBV14 and TRBJ1-5, is EAGVTQFPSHSVIEKGQTVTLRCDPISGHDNLYWYRRVMGKEIKFLLHFVKESKQDESGMPNNRFLAERTGGTYSTLKVQPAELEDSGVYFCASSSGQNNQPQHFGDGTRLSIL.

V is TRBV18 and J is TRBJ2-5; possibly TRBD1 for D (5 bases). Germline V gene lookup returns CDR1 KGHSH and CDR2 LQKENI. V was shortened by 1 base and J by 4 bases, with 16 bases between the two germline ends. There are 16 residues in the CDR3. The CDR3 bases are TGTGCCAGCTCACCACTGGACACCCGAGGTAGAGAGACCCAGTACTTC. Residues: CASSPLDTRGRETQYF.

The chain joins TRBV2 to TRBJ1-6, with 7 bases matching TRBD1. The CDR3 spans 15 residues. Trimming took 6 bases from V and 6 from J; bases not matched to a gene: 8. The V gene's germline CDR1 is SNHLY and CDR2 FYNNEI. The CDR3: CASSETGVANSPLHF. DNA of the CDR3: TGTGCCAGCAGCGAAACAGGGGTTGCTAATTCACCCCTCCACTTT. Full variable domain (remainder filled in from reference TRBV2 and TRBJ1-6): EPEVTQTPSHQVTQMGQEVILRCVPISNHLYFYWYRQILGQKVEFLVSFYNNEISEKSEIFDDQFSVERPDGSNFTLKIRSTKLEDSAMYFCASSETGVANSPLHFGNGTRLTVT.

V gene TRBV15 combines with J gene TRBJ1-2, with 7 positions matching TRBD1. After removal of 5 bases from V and 7 bases from J, the junction contained 7 bases not matched to a gene. This CDR3 comprises 13 residues. CDR1 is LNHNV, CDR2 YYDKDF, per germline (reference sequence). CDR3 region: CATSEDRASGYTF. The DNA of the CDR3 is TGTGCCACCAGCGAAGACAGGGCCTCTGGCTACACCTTC.

The chain is built from TRBV7-6 and TRBJ1-2, with no clear D. Germline V gene sequence: CDR1 SGHVS, CDR2 FNYEAQ. V was shortened by 3 bases and J by 0 bases, with 5 bases between the two germline ends. This CDR3 is built from 13 residues. CDR3 in amino acids: CASSFLANYGYTF. The CDR3 DNA is TGTGCCAGCAGCTTTTTGGCTAACTATGGCTACACCTTC.

This clone is a singleton in its sample. The CDR3 DNA reads TGTGCCAGCAGTTACCCCGAAGCTGAAGCTTTCTTT. This sequence encodes CASSYPEAEAFF. This chain connects TRBV6-6 to TRBJ1-1; D is ambiguous. Germline V gene data show CDR1 as MNHNY and CDR2 as SVGAGI (reference sequence). Trimming left V 2 bases short and J 6 bases short, with 7 bases between. This CDR3 comprises 12 residues.

The chain links TRBV6-1 to TRBJ2-5, with a possible D match to TRBD1 (5 bases). The CDR3 contains 16 residues. Germline assignment: CDR1 MNHNS and CDR2 SASEGT. V lost 3 bases, J lost 1 base, and 15 bases lay in between. The CDR3 here is CASSDPRQLTQETQYF. In DNA, the CDR3 is TGTGCCAGCAGTGATCCGAGACAGCTGACCCAAGAGACCCAGTACTTC.

This sequence joins TRBV2 and TRBJ1-6; no clear D gene. The V end lost 6 bases, the J end lost 7 bases, and 13 bases lay between the germline ends. Per the germline V gene, CDR1 is SNHLY and CDR2 is FYNNEI. The CDR3 contains 14 residues. CDR3 nucleotides: TGTGCCAGCAGATCCCGGAGAACAAATTCACCCCTCCACTTT. The encoded protein is CASRSRRTNSPLHF.

This clone showed up just a few times. The rearrangement joins TRBV7-7 to TRBJ2-1; D possibly matches TRBD1 or TRBD2 (5 bases each). Germline assignment: CDR1 SSHAT and CDR2 FNYEAQ (reference sequence). V was clipped by 4 bases and J by 7 bases, with 11 bases between them. This CDR3 spans 13 amino acids. CDR3 coding DNA: TGTGCCAGCAGCTCGTCCGAGGGGAATGAGCAGTTCTTC. This gives the protein CASSSSEGNEQFF. Looking up the rest from reference TRBV7-7 and TRBJ2-1 gives the full variable domain: GAGVSQSPRYKVTKRGQDVTLRCDPISSHATLYWYQQALGQGPEFLTYFNYEAQPDKSGLPSDRFSAERPEGSISTLTIQRTEQRDSAMYRCASSSSEGNEQFFGPGTRLTVL.

The chain combines TRBV5-1 with TRBJ2-6; D is uncertain. Germline V gene lookup returns CDR1 SGHRS and CDR2 YFSETQ. The length of the CDR3 is 16 residues. Trimming took off 3 bases at V and 0 bases at J, with 10 bases between the two ends. The CDR3 coding sequence is TGCGCCAGCAGCTGGGCACCGCTCTCTGGGGCCAACGTCCTGACTTTC. It yields the protein CASSWAPLSGANVLTF.

This clone was observed a single time. This chain joins TRBV6-5 and TRBJ1-6; D is undetermined. The CDR3 is 15 amino acids. Germline-derived CDR1 and CDR2 are MNHEY and SVGAGI. The V end was cut by 2 bases, the J end by 10 bases, with 15 bases between. The chain's CDR3 is CASSYNSHSQSPLHF. For the CDR3, the DNA is TGTGCCAGCAGTTACAACAGCCATTCGCAGTCACCCCTCCACTTT.

In DNA, the CDR3 is TGTGCCAGCAGTTCGCCACAGGGAAGAGCTTTCTTT. Translating it yields CASSSPQGRAFF. This chain uses TRBV27 with TRBJ1-1; D may be TRBD1 (6 bases). CDR1 and CDR2 from the germline V gene are MNHEY and SMNVEV (reference sequence). CDR3 length: 12 residues. V lost 4 bases, J lost 10 bases, and 13 bases lay in between.

The V gene is TRBV30, the J gene TRBJ1-1; D remains ambiguous. This CDR3 is built from 11 residues. Between the trimmed V and J ends, which lost 3 bases and 0 bases, there was a span of 2 bases. CDR1 is GTSNPN, CDR2 SVGIG, per germline (reference sequence). CDR3 protein: CAWRMNTEAFF. The CDR3 nucleotides read TGTGCCTGGAGGATGAACACTGAAGCTTTCTTT. The variable domain in full, with the rest retrieved from reference TRBV30 and TRBJ1-1, is SQTIHQWPATLVQPVGSPLSLECTVEGTSNPNLYWYRQAAGRGLQLLFYSVGIGQISSEVPQNLSASRPQDRQFILSSKKLLLSDSGFYLCAWRMNTEAFFGQGTRLTVV.

The genes are TRBV5-4 and TRBJ1-5; D possibly corresponds to TRBD1 (5 bases). Germline V gene lookup returns CDR1 SGHNT and CDR2 YYREEE (reference sequence). The CDR3 consists of 13 residues. V was cut by 0 bases and J by 7 bases, with 8 bases left in between. CDR3 protein: CASSLDWGQPQHF. CDR3 in DNA: TGTGCCAGCAGCTTGGATTGGGGCCAGCCCCAGCATTTT.

This chain joins TRBV6-5 and TRBJ1-1, with D perhaps matching TRBD1 (5 bases). The CDR3 spans 13 residues. Germline V gives CDR1 MNHEY, CDR2 SVGAGI. The V and J ends lost 6 bases and 7 bases respectively, with 15 bases between them. This chain's CDR3 is CASSVQVKGEAFF. The CDR3 bases are TGTGCCAGCAGCGTACAGGTTAAAGGTGAAGCTTTCTTT.

This clone showed up just once. The chain recombines TRBV12-5 with TRBJ2-7; 11 nucleotides line up with TRBD1. From germline, CDR1 is LGHNT and CDR2 FRNRAP. The CDR3 has 15 amino acids. Trimming took 5 bases from V and 3 from J; bases not matched to a gene: 6. CDR3 sequence: CASGQGQGGIYEQYF. In DNA form, the CDR3 reads TGTGCTAGTGGTCAGGGACAGGGGGGGATCTACGAGCAGTACTTC.

This chain joins TRBV12-5 and TRBJ2-5; 7 nucleotides match TRBD2. The CDR3 has 17 amino acids. V trimming: 1 base; J trimming: 4 bases; junction bases outside the gene matches: 12. The germline CDR1 and CDR2 sequences are LGHNT and FRNRAP. Written as DNA, the CDR3 is TGTGCTAGTGGTTTGGCCCTCACAGCGGGGATCCGAGAGACCCAGTACTTC. Amino acid sequence: CASGLALTAGIRETQYF. The variable domain in full, with the rest retrieved from reference TRBV12-5 and TRBJ2-5, is DARVTQTPRHKVTEMGQEVTMRCQPILGHNTVFWYRQTMMQGLELLAYFRNRAPLDDSGMPKDRFSAEMPDATLATLKIQPSEPRDSAVYFCASGLALTAGIRETQYFGPGTRLLVL.

This clone was seen a handful of times. The rearrangement uses TRBV11-2 and TRBJ1-2, with 8 positions matching TRBD1. Germline values: CDR1 SGHAT, CDR2 FQNNGV. The CDR3 spans 14 residues. The V and J ends lost 1 base and 9 bases, in that order; junction bases with no gene match: 7. The chain's CDR3 is CASSLVDRGYSYTF. In DNA form, the CDR3 reads TGTGCCAGCAGCTTAGTCGACAGGGGTTACAGCTACACCTTC.

The sample holds one count of this clone. DNA for the CDR3: TGTGCCAGCAGCCCCTTAGGGGGCCCAGATACGCAGTATTTT. It is translated as CASSPLGGPDTQYF. This chain joins TRBV7-3 and TRBJ2-3; TRBD1 matches at 7 bases. Germline CDR1 SGHTA, CDR2 FQGTGA. The CDR3 has 14 residues. Unmatched junction bases numbered 6, after V lost 5 bases and J lost 4 bases.

The rearrangement uses TRBV30 and TRBJ1-5, with D hard to call. Germline-derived CDR1 and CDR2 are GTSNPN and SVGIG (reference sequence). V was clipped by 2 bases and J by 1 base, with 6 bases between them. The CDR3 runs 13 residues. In nucleotides, the CDR3 is TGTGCCTGGAGTCCGGACAGCAATCAGCCCCAGCATTTT. Its translation is CAWSPDSNQPQHF.

The chain employs TRBV19 and TRBJ2-1, with 9 nucleotides matching TRBD2. V was pared by 3 bases and J by 9 bases, with 9 bases of the junction left unmatched. This CDR3 has 15 residues. Germline loops: CDR1 LNHDA, CDR2 SQIVND (reference sequence). CDR3 residues: CASSILRGGSSEQFF. The CDR3 region has the DNA TGTGCCAGTAGTATTTTGCGGGGGGGCAGTAGTGAGCAGTTCTTC.

This chain uses TRBV30 with TRBJ2-3, with 7 bases identical to TRBD1. Looked up from germline, CDR1 is GTSNPN and CDR2 is SVGIG (reference sequence). This CDR3 contains 14 residues. The V segment lost 1 base and the J segment 1 base; nucleotides outside the gene matches: 2. The CDR3 region has the DNA TGTGCCTGGAGTGCAGGGGGAGGCACAGATACGCAGTATTTT. This encodes CAWSAGGGTDTQYF.

This chain connects TRBV30 to TRBJ2-7; TRBD1 might be the D (7 bases). Germline lookup yields CDR1 GTSNPN and CDR2 SVGIG (reference sequence). This CDR3 contains 12 residues. Trimming took 5 bases from V and 7 from J, leaving 15 bases between them. This CDR3 reads CAWAGGPGEQYF. The CDR3 DNA follows: TGTGCCTGGGCAGGGGGGCCGGGAGAGCAGTACTTC.